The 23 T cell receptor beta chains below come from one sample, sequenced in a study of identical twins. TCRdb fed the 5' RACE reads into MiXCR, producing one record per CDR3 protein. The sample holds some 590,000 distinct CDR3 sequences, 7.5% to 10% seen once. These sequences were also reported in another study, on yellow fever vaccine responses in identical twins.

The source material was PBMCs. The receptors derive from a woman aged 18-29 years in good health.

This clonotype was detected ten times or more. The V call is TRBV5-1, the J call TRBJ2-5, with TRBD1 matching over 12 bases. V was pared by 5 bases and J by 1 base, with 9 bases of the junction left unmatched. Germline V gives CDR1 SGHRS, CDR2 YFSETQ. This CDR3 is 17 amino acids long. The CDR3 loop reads CASRRAGTGGSQETQYF. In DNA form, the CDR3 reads TGCGCCAGCAGGCGCGCCGGGACAGGGGGCTCCCAAGAGACCCAGTACTTC.

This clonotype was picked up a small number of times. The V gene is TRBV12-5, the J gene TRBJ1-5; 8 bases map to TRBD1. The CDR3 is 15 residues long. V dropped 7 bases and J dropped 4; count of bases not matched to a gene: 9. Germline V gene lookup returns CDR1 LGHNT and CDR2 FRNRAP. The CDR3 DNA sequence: TGTGCTAGTGTTCTGATGACAGGGGAGAATCAGCCCCAGCATTTT. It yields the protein CASVLMTGENQPQHF.

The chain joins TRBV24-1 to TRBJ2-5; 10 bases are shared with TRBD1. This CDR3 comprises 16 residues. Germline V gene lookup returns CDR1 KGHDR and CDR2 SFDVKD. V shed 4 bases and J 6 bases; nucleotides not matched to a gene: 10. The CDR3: CATSDAGTGVAKTQYF. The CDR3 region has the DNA TGTGCCACCAGTGACGCTGGGACAGGGGTTGCGAAGACCCAGTACTTC.

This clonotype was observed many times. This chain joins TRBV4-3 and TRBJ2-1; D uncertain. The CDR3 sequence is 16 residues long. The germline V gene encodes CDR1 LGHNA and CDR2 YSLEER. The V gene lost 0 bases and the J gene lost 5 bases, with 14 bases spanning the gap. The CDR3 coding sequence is TGCGCCAGCAGCCAAGAACCTCAAAGTGGGCACAATGAGCAGTTCTTC. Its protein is CASSQEPQSGHNEQFF.

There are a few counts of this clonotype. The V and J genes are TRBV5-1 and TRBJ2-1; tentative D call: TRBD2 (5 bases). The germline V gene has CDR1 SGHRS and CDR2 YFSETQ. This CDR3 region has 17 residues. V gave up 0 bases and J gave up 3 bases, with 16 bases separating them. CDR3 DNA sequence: TGCGCCAGCAGCTTGGCTAGAGGGATTGGTCTCTACAATGAGCAGTTCTTC. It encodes CASSLARGIGLYNEQFF.

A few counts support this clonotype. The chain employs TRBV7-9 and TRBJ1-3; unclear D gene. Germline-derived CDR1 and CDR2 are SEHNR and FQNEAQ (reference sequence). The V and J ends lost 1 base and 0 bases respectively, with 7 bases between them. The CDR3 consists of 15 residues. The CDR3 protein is CASSLGAPSGNTIYF. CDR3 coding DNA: TGTGCCAGCAGCTTAGGGGCTCCCTCTGGAAACACCATATATTTT.

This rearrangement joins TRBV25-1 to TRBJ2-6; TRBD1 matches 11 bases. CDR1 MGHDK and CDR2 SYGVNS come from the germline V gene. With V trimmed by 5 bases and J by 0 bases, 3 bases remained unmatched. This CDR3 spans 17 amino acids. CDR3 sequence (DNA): TGTGCCAGCAGTCGCGGACAGGGGGCCTCTGGGGCCAACGTCCTGACTTTC. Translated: CASSRGQGASGANVLTF.

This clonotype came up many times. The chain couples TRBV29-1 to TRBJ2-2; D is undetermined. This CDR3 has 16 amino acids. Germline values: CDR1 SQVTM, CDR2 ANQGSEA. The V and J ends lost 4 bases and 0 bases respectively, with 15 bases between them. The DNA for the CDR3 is TGCAGCGTTGTTGATACAGAGCGAACGAACACCGGGGAGCTGTTTTTT. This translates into CSVVDTERTNTGELFF.

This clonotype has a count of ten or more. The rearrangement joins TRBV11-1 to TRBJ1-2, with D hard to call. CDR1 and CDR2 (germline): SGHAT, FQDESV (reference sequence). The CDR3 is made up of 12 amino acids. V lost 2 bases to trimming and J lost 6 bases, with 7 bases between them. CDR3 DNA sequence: TGTGCCAGCAGCTTATCGCGGGATGGCTACACCTTC. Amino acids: CASSLSRDGYTF.

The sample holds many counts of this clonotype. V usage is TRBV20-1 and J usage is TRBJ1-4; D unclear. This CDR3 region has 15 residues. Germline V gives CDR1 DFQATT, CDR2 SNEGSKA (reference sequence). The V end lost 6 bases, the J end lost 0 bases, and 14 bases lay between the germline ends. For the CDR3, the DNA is TGCAGTGCAAAGCCGGGAGACCCAACTAATGAAAAACTGTTTTTT. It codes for CSAKPGDPTNEKLFF.

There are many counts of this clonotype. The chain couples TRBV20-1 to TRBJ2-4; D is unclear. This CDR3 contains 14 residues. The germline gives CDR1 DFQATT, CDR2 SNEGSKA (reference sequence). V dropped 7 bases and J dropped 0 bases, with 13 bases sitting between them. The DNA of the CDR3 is TGCAGTGTAGTGGGTAGTCTAGCCAAAAACATTCAGTACTTC. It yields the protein CSVVGSLAKNIQYF.

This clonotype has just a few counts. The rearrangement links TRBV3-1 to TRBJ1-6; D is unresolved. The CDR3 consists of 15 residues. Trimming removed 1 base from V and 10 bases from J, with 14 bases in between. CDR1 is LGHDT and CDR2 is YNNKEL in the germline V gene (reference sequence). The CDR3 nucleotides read TGTGCCAGCAGCCAAGCCCGGGGAACTGACTCACCCCTCCACTTT. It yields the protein CASSQARGTDSPLHF.

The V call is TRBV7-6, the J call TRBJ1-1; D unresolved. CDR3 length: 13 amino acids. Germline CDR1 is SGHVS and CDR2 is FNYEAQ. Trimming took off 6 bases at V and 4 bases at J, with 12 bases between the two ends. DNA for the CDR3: TGTGCCAGCAGGGTTTCGGCGAGCACTGAAGCTTTCTTT. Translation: CASRVSASTEAFF.

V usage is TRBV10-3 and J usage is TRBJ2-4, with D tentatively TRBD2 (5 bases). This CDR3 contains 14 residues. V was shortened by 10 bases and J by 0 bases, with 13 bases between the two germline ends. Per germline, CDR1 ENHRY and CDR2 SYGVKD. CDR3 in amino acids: CATEDGIAKNIQYF. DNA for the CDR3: TGTGCCACGGAGGACGGAATAGCCAAAAACATTCAGTACTTC.

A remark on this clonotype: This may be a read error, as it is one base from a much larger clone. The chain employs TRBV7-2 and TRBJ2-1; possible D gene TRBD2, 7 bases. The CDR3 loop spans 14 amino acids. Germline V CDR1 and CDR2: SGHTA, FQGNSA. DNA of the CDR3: TGTGGCAGCAGCTTAAGGGGGGGGTACAATGAGCAGTTCTTC. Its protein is CGSSLRGGYNEQFF.

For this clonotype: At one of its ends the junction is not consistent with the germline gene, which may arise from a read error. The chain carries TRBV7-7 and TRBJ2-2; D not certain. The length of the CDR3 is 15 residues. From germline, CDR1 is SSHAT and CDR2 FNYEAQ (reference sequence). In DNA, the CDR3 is TGTGCTAGCAGCTTAGCCCAACCAGACACCGGGGAGCTGTTTTTT. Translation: CASSLAQPDTGELFF.

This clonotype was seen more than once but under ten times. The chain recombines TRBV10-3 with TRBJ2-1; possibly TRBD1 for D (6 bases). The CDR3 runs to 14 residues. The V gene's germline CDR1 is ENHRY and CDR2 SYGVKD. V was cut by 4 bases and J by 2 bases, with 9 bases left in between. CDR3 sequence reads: CAISGQDTYNEQFF. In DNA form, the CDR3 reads TGTGCCATCAGTGGACAGGATACCTACAATGAGCAGTTCTTC.

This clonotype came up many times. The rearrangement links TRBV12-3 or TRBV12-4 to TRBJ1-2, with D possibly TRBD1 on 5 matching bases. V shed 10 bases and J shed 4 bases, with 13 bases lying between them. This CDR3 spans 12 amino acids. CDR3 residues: CATDDSIYGYTF. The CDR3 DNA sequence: TGTGCCACCGACGACAGCATCTATGGCTACACCTTC.

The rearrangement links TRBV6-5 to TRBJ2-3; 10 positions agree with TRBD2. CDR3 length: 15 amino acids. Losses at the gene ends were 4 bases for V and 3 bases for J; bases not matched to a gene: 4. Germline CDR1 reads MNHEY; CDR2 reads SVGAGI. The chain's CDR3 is CASSSGTSVTDTQYF. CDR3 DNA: TGTGCCAGCAGTTCCGGGACTAGCGTTACAGATACGCAGTATTTT.

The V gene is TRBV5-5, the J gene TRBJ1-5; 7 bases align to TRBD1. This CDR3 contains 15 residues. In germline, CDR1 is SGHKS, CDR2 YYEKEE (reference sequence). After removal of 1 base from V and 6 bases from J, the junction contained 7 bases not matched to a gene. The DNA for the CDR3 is TGTGCCAGCAGCTTGTACCAGGGGGGGAGTCAGCCCCAGCATTTT. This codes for CASSLYQGGSQPQHF.

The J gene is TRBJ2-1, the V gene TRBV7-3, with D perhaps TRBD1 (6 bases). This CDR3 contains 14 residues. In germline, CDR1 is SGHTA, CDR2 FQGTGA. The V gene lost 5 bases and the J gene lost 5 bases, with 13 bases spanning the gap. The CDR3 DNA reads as TGTGCCAGCAGCCCGAAGACAGGTCACAATGAGCAGTTCTTC. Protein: CASSPKTGHNEQFF.

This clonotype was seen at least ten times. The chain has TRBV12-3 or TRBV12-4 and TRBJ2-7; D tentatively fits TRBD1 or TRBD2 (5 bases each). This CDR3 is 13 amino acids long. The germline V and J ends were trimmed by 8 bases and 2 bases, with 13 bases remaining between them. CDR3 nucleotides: TGTGCCAGCGGGGCTAGCTCAACCTACGAGCAGTACTTC. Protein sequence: CASGASSTYEQYF.

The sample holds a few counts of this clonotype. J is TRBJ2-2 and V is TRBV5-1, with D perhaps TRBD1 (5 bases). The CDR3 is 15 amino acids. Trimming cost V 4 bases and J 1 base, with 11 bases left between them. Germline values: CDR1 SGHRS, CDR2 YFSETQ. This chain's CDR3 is CASSPYTGNTGELFF. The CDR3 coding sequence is TGCGCCAGCAGCCCATATACAGGGAACACCGGGGAGCTGTTTTTT.